The rows below give T cell receptor beta chains drawn from one sample of a study of cytotoxic CD8 clonotypes in ibrutinib-treated CLL. The assay was immunoSEQ multiplex PCR, and TCRdb's table has in-frame clones only and misses some. The repertoire consists of around 160,000 clones, with roughly four fifths occurring once and the leading ten covering 2% to 2.5%. Material: PBMCs, obtained after 12 months of ibrutinib treatment. The receptors were gathered from a human donor with chronic lymphocytic leukemia. CDR3s include the opening cysteine and the closing phenylalanine or tryptophan. The order of the fields is D gene, clone size, CDR3 length, J gene, V gene, CDR3 protein, CDR3 DNA. The D gene is left open where the match is weak. Part of the rows lack a size; the others show once, few, many or a class for expanded clones.

NA | many | 14 | TRBJ1-2 | TRBV19 | CASSIEKGRYGYTF | TGTGCCAGTAGTATAGAAAAGGGGAGGTATGGCTACACCTTC
TRBD1 | NA | 15 | TRBJ1-2 | TRBV5-6 | CASSTRDRYNYGYTF | TGTGCCAGCAGCACCCGGGACAGGTATAACTATGGCTACACCTTC
NA | NA | 13 | TRBJ2-1 | TRBV6-5 | CASRGRRDGEQFF | TGTGCCAGCAGGGGCCGCCGGGACGGGGAGCAGTTCTTC
NA | NA | 12 | TRBJ2-1 | TRBV18 | CASSISGGEQFF | TGTGCCAGCTCTATTTCCGGTGGGGAGCAGTTCTTC
NA | few | 14 | TRBJ1-3 | TRBV4-2 | CASSQERSGNTIYF | TGTGCCAGCAGCCAAGAAAGGTCTGGAAACACCATATATTTT
NA | NA | 13 | TRBJ2-3 | TRBV19 | CASMQVSTDTQYF | TGTGCCAGTATGCAGGTCAGCACAGATACGCAGTATTTT
NA | NA | 15 | TRBJ2-6 | TRBV28 | CASSLWSGGANVLTF | TGTGCCAGCAGTTTATGGTCAGGCGGGGCCAACGTCCTGACTTTC
TRBD2 | NA | 18 | TRBJ2-3 | TRBV9 | CASSVGGSGSGGTDTQYF | TGTGCCAGCAGCGTAGGGGGCAGCGGGAGCGGGGGCACAGATACGCAGTATTTT
TRBD2 | NA | 18 | TRBJ2-3 | TRBV2 | CASSTRLAGSPSTDTQYF | TGTGCCAGCAGTACACGACTAGCGGGGAGTCCTAGCACAGATACGCAGTATTTT
NA | NA | 15 | TRBJ2-3 | TRBV7-9 | CASSSKRRLGDTQYF | TGTGCCAGCAGCTCCAAACGTCGGTTGGGAGATACGCAGTATTTT
NA | NA | 15 | TRBJ2-2 | TRBV9 | CASSVGGSNTGELFF | TGTGCCAGCAGCGTAGGAGGATCGAACACCGGGGAGCTGTTTTTT
NA | NA | 16 | TRBJ2-1 | TRBV7-2 | CASSLELFELASEQFF | TGTGCCAGCAGCTTAGAACTATTCGAGCTAGCAAGTGAGCAGTTCTTC
NA | NA | 16 | TRBJ2-1 | TRBV6-4 | CASSDRRGASVNEQFF | TGTGCCAGCAGTGACCGGAGGGGGGCTAGTGTCAATGAGCAGTTCTTC
NA | NA | 12 | TRBJ2-7 | TRBV6-4 | CASSAAVIPGGF | TGTGCCAGCAGTGCCGCCGTGATCCCAGGAGGCTTC